This T cell receptor (beta chain) stems from a study of post-analysis software for immune sequencing data. Carried by the TCR beta cDNA libraries were unique molecular identifiers. TCRdb redid the calling of the PCR reads with MiXCR, one entry per CDR3 protein. This sample has fewer than 900,000 distinct CDR3 sequences; around 45% occur once, and the top ten carry around 4.7%. This clonotype has just one count. The source of this sequence is a girl aged 10 to 17 with multiple sclerosis. The sample comprised blood.

The CDR3 spells CASSLDTRGLQTYTDTQYF. CDR3 nucleotides: TGTGCCAGCAGCTTAGATACTCGGGGACTACAAACCTACACAGATACGCAGTATTTT. The chain is built from TRBV11-2 and TRBJ2-3; TRBD2 aligns across 7 bases. This CDR3 contains 19 residues. Looked up from germline, CDR1 is SGHAT and CDR2 is FQNNGV. V dropped 0 bases and J dropped 2; count of bases not matched to a gene: 14.